What follows describes a single T cell receptor beta chain. The protocol was immunoSEQ multiplex PCR, while the TCRdb copy is restricted to in-frame clones and leaves out a portion. The sample records about 50,000 clones, approximately 80% being singletons. The CDR3 extends over 15 amino acids. V was cut by 4 bases and J by 2 bases, with 15 bases left in between. The V gene's germline CDR1 is MNHEY and CDR2 SMNVEV (reference sequence). These data originate in a study of OX40 agonist ivuxolimab in advanced cancers. Study-wide background: People in dose escalation had one of these cancers: hepatocellular carcinoma, melanoma, renal cell or head and neck cancer.

The sample consisted of CD4+ or CD8+ T cells sorted from blood, taken in a trial of the OX40 agonist ivuxolimab. The TCR comes from an adult with an advanced solid tumor such as melanoma, head and neck, liver or kidney cancer. This chain joins TRBV27 and TRBJ2-7; possible D gene TRBD2, 6 bases. This CDR3 is CASSSSTSRAYEQYF. For the CDR3, the DNA is TGTGCCAGCAGTTCCTCGACTAGTAGGGCCTACGAGCAGTACTTC.